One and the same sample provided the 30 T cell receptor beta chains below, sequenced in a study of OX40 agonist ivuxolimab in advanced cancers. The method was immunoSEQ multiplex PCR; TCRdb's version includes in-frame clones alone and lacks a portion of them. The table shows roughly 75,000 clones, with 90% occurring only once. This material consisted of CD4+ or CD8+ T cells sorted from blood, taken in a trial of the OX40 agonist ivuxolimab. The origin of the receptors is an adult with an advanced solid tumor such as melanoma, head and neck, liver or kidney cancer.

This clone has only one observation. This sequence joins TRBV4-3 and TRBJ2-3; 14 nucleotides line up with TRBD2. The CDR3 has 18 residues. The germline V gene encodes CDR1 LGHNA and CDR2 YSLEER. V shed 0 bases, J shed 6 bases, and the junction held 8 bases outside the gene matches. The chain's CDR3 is CASSQDGTSGSVFDTQYF. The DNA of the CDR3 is TGCGCCAGCAGCCAAGATGGGACTAGCGGGAGTGTTTTCGATACGCAGTATTTT.

CDR3 in DNA: TGTGCCATCACCCCCGGGGGCAGTACGGGGGAGACCCAGTACTTC. This codes for CAITPGGSTGETQYF. V is TRBV10-3 and J is TRBJ2-5; D may correspond to TRBD1 or TRBD2 (6 bases each). Looked up from germline, CDR1 is ENHRY and CDR2 is SYGVKD. Trimming left V 7 bases short and J 5 bases short, with 20 bases between. The CDR3 loop spans 15 amino acids.

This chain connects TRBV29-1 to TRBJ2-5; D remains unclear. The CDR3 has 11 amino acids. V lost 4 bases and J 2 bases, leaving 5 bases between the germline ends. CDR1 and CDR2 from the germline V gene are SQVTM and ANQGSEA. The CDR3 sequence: CSVGQQETQYF. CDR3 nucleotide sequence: TGCAGCGTTGGGCAGCAAGAGACCCAGTACTTC.

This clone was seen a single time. As DNA, the CDR3 is TGTGCCAGTAGTCTGCGGGAGCGCGATACGCAGTATTTT. Translation: CASSLRERDTQYF. The J gene is TRBJ2-3, the V gene TRBV19; 7 nucleotides align to TRBD2. Germline assignment: CDR1 LNHDA and CDR2 SQIVND (reference sequence). The CDR3 covers 13 residues. Trimming at V came to 5 bases and at J to 6 bases, leaving 5 bases not matched to a gene.

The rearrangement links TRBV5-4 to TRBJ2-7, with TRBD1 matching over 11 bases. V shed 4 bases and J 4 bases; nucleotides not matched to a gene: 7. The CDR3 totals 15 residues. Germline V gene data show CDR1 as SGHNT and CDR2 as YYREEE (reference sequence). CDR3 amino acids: CASSLPDRGRYEQYF. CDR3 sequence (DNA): TGTGCCAGCAGCCTCCCGGACAGGGGGCGATACGAGCAGTACTTC.

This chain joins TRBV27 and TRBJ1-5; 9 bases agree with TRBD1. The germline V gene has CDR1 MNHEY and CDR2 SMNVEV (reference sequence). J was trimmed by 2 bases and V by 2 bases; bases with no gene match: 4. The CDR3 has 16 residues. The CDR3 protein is CASSLRGQGRNQPQHF. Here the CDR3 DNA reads TGTGCCAGCAGTTTAAGGGGACAGGGACGCAATCAGCCCCAGCATTTT.

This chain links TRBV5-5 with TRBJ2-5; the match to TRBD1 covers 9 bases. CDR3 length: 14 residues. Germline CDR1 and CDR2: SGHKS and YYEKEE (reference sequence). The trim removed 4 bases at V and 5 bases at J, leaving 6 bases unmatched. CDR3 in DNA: TGTGCCAGCAGCCGTACCGGACAGGGGGAGACCCAGTACTTC. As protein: CASSRTGQGETQYF.

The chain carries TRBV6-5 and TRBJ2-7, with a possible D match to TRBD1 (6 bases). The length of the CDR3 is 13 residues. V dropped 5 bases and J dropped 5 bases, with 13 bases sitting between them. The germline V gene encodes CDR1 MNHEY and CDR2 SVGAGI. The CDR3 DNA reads TGTGCCAGCAGTCTCCCAGGGGTCCACGAGCAGTACTTC. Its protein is CASSLPGVHEQYF.

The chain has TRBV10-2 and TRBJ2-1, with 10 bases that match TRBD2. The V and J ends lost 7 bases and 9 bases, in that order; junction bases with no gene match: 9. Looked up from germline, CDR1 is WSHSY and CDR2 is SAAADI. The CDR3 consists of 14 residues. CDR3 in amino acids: CASNELAGEGEQFF. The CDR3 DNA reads TGCGCCAGCAACGAGCTAGCGGGAGAGGGTGAGCAGTTCTTC.

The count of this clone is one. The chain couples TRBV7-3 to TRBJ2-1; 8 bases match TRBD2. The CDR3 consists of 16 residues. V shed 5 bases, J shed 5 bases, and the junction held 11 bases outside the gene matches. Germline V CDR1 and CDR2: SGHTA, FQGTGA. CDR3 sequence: CASSPRKRGNDNEQFF. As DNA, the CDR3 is TGTGCCAGCAGCCCCCGGAAGCGGGGGAATGACAATGAGCAGTTCTTC.

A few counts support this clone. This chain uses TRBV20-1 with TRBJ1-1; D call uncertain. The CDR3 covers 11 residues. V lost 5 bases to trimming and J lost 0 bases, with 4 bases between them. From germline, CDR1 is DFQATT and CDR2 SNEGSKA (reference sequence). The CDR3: CSADMNTEAFF. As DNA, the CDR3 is TGCAGTGCTGACATGAACACTGAAGCTTTCTTT.

CDR3 bases: TGTGCCAGCTCACCCCGGGACAGGAAGATCAATGAGCAGTTCTTC. It is translated as CASSPRDRKINEQFF. The chain has TRBV18 and TRBJ2-1; 8 nucleotides match TRBD1. The CDR3 extends over 15 amino acids. V was clipped by 3 bases and J by 6 bases; unmatched bases: 7. Germline V gene data show CDR1 as KGHSH and CDR2 as LQKENI.

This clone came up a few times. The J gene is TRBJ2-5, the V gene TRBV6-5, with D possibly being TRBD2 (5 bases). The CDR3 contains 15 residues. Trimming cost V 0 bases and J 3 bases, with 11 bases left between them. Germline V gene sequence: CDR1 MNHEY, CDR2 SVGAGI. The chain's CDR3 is CASSYSTGVKETQYF. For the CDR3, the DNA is TGTGCCAGCAGTTACTCGACCGGGGTAAAAGAGACCCAGTACTTC.

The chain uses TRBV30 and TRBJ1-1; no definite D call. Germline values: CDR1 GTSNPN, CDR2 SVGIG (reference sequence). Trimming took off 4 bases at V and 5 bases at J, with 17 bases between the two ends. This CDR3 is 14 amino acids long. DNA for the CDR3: TGTGCCTGGACCCGGACGGAGATTGGGACTGAAGCTTTCTTT. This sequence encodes CAWTRTEIGTEAFF.

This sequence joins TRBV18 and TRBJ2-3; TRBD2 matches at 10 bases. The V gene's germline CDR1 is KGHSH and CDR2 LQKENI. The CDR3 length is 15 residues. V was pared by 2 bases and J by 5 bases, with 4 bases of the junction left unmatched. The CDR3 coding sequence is TGTGCCAGCTCACCATCAGCGGGGGGGATAGATACGCAGTATTTT. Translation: CASSPSAGGIDTQYF.

The CDR3 DNA reads TGTGCCAGCAGCTGGACCGGGGCTAATGAAAAACTGTTTTTT. Its protein is CASSWTGANEKLFF. This chain joins TRBV7-9 and TRBJ1-4; D unresolved. CDR3 length equals 14 residues. V was clipped by 4 bases and J by 3 bases, with 9 bases between them. The germline V gene has CDR1 SEHNR and CDR2 FQNEAQ (reference sequence).

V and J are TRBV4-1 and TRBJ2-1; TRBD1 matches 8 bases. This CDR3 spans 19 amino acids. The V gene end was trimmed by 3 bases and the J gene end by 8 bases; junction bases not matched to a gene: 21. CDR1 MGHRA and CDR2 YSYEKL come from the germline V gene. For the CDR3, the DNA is TGCGCCAGCAGCCACCCGGAGGAGAGTAGGACAGGGCGGATGGATGAGCAGTTCTTC. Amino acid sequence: CASSHPEESRTGRMDEQFF.

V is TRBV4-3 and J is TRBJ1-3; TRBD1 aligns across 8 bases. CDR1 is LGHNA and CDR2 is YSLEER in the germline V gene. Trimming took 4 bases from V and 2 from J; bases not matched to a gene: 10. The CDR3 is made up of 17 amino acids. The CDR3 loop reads CASSPKSGGTAGNTIYF. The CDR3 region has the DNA TGCGCCAGCAGCCCCAAATCAGGGGGCACGGCTGGAAACACCATATATTTT.

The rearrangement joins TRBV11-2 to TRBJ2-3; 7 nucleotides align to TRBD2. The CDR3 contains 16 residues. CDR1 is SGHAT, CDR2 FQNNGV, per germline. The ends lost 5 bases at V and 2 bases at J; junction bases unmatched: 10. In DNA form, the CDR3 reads TGTGCCAGCAGCCCGACTAGCAGCACGTACACAGATACGCAGTATTTT. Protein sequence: CASSPTSSTYTDTQYF.

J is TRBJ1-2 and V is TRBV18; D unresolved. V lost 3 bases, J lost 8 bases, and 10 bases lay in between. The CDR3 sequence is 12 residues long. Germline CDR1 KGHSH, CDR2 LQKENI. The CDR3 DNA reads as TGTGCCAGCTCACCGACACGGTCCGGCTACACCTTC. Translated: CASSPTRSGYTF.

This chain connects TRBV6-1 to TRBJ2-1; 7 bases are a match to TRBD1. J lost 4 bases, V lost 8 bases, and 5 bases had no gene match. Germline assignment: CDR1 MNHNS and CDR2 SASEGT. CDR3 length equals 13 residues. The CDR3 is CASRQGVYNEQFF. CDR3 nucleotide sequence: TGTGCCAGCCGGCAGGGGGTTTACAATGAGCAGTTCTTC.

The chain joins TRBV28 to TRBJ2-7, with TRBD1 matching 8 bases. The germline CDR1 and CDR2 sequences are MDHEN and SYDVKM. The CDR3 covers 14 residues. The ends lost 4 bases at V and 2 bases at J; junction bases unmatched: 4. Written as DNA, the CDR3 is TGTGCCAGCAGTTCCGGGACAGGTCCCTACGAGCAGTACTTC. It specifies CASSSGTGPYEQYF.

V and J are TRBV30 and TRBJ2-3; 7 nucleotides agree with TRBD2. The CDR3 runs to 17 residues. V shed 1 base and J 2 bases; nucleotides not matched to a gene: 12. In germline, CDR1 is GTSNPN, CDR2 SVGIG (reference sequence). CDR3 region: CAWSGGKGGRNTDTQYF. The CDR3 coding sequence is TGTGCCTGGAGTGGGGGGAAGGGCGGGAGAAACACAGATACGCAGTATTTT.

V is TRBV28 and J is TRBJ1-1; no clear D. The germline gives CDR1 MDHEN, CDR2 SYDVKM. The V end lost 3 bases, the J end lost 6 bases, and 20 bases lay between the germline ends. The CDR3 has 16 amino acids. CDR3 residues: CASSFRATRGTPEAFF. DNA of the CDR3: TGTGCCAGCAGTTTTAGGGCTACCCGGGGAACCCCTGAAGCTTTCTTT.

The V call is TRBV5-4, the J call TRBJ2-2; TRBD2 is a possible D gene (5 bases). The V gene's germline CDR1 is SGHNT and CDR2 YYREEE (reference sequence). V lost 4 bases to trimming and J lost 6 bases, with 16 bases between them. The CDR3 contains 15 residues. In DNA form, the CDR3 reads TGTGCCAGCAGCAAGGACTTAGGAGGATCCGGGGAGCTGTTTTTT. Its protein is CASSKDLGGSGELFF.

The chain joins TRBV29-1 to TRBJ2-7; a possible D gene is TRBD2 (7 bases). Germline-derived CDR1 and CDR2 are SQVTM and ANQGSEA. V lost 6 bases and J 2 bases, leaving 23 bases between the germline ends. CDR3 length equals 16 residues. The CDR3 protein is CSVHPGGPSKPYEQYF. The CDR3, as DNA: TGCAGCGTCCACCCCGGGGGGCCTAGCAAGCCCTACGAGCAGTACTTC.

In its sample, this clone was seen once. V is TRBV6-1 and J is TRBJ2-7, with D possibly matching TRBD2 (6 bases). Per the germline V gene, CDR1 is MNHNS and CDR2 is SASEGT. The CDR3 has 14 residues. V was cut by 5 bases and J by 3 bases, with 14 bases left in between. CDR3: CASSIAGGDYEQYF. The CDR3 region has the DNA TGTGCCAGCAGTATCGCCGGCGGGGACTACGAGCAGTACTTC.

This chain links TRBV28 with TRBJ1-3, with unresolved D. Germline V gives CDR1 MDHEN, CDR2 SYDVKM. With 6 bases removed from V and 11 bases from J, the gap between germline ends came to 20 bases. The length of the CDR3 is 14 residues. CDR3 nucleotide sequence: TGTGCCAGCAGCTCGGGTTCTTACGGGGTGGCCATATATTTT. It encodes CASSSGSYGVAIYF.

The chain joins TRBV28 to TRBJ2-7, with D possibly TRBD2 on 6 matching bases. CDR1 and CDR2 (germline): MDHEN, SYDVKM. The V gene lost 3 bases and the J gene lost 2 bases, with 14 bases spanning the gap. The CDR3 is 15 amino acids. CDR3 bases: TGTGCCAGCAGTTTGAGGAGGGGTCCCGCCTACGAGCAGTACTTC. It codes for CASSLRRGPAYEQYF.

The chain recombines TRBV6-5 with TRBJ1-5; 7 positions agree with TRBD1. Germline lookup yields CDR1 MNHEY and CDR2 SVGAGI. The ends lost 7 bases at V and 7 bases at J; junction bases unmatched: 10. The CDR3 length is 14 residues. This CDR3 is CASTQRQGSQPQHF. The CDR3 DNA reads TGTGCCAGCACCCAGAGACAGGGATCCCAGCCCCAGCATTTT.